This T cell receptor beta chain was profiled in a study of blood T cell repertoires in COVID-19. Sequencing was performed with immunoSEQ multiplex PCR; in TCRdb, only in-frame clones are kept and a portion is missing. This sample yields around 150,000 clones, of which just under 80% are seen a single time; over 11% belongs to the top ten. Germline lookup yields CDR1 SEHNR and CDR2 FQNEAQ (reference sequence). The junction had 3 bases not matched to a gene; V was cut back by 3 bases and J by 1 base. This CDR3 has 15 residues. The source of this sequence is a woman aged 80 or older with acute or convalescent COVID-19. Sample: peripheral blood. This chain joins TRBV7-9 and TRBJ2-7; 10 bases line up with TRBD1. CDR3 nucleotides: TGTGCCAGCAGCTTTGGGACAGGGGAGTCCTACGAGCAGTACTTC. It encodes CASSFGTGESYEQYF.